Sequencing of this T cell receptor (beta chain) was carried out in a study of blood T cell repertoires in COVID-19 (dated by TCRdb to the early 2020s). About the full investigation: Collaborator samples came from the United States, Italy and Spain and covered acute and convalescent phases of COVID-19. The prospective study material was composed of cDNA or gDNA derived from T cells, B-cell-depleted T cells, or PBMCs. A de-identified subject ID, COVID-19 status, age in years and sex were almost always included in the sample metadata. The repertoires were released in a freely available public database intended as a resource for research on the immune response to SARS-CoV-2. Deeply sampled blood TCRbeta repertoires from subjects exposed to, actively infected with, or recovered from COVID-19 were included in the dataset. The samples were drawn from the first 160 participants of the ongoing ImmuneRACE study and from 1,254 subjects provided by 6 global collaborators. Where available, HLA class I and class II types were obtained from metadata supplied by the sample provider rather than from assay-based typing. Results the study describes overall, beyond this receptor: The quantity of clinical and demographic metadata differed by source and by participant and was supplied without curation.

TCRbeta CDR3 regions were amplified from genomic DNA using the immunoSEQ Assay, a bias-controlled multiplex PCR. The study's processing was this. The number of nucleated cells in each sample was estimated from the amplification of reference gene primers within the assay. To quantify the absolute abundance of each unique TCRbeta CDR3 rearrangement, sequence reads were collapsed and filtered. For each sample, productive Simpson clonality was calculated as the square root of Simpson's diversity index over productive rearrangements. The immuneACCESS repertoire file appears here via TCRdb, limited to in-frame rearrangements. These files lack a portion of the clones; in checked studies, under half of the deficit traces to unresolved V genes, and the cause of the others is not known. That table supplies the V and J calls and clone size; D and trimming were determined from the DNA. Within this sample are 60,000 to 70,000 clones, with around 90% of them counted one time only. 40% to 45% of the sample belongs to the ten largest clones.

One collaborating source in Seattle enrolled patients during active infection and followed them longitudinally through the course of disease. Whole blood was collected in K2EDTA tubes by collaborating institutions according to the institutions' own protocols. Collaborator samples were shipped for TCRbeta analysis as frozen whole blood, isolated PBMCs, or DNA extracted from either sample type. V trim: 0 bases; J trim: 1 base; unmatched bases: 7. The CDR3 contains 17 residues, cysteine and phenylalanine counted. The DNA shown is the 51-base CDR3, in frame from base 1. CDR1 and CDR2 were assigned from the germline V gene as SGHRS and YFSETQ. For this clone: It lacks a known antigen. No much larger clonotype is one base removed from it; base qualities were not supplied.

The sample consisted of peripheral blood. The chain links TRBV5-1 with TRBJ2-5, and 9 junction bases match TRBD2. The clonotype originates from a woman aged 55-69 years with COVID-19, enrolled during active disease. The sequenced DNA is TGCGCCAGCAGCTTGGGTCCCAGCGGGGGGTTCCAAGAGACCCAGTACTTC. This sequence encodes CASSLGPSGGFQETQYF.